This T cell receptor beta chain is drawn from a study of beta chain features in type 1 diabetes. This clone was recorded a few times. As yet, its antigen is unknown. Germline CDR1 is SGDLS and CDR2 is YYNGEE. This CDR3 is 13 amino acids long. V lost 6 bases and J 3 bases, leaving 11 bases between the germline ends. cDNA synthesis used the whole RNA isolate, giving expressed TCRB sequences. Each sample of naive, central memory or regulatory T cells had, on average, around 3.3 million reads. Profiling relied on immunoSEQ multiplex PCR, and the TCRdb table lists in-frame clones only, not all of them. The sample includes some 350,000 clones, about 13% of them seen just once. The study's findings and limits: Type 1 diabetes patients showed a moderate but significant shortening of TCRB CDR3s in all four CD4+ subsets. Cells carrying high TCR expression could end up over-represented when cDNA is sequenced.

Source material: naive CD4+ T cells from blood. J is TRBJ2-3 and V is TRBV9; no clear D. This clonotype originated in a young woman with type 1 diabetes. DNA for the CDR3: TGTGCCAGCAATCGCCAGGTAACAGATACGCAGTATTTT. Translating gives CASNRQVTDTQYF.